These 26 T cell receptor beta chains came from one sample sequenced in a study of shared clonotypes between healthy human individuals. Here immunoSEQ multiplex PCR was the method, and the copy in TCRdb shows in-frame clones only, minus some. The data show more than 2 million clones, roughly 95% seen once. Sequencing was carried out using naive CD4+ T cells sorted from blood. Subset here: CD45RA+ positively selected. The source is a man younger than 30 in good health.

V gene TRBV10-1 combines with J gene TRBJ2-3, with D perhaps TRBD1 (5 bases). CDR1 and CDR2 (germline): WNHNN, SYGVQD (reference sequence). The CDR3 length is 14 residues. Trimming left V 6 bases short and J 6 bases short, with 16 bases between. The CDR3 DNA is TGCGCCAGCAGGGCTGACAGCCATGGGGATACGCAGTATTTT. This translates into CASRADSHGDTQYF.

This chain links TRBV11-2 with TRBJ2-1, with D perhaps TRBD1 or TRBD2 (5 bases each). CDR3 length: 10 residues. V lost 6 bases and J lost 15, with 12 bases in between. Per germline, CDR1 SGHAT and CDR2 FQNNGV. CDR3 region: CASRGRAAFF. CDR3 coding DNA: TGTGCCAGCAGGGGGCGGGCAGCGTTCTTC.

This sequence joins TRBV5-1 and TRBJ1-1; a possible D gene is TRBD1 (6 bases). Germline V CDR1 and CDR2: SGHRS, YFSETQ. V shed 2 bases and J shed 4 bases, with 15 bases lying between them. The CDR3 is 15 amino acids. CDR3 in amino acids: CASSLAAGASTEAFF. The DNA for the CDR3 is TGCGCCAGCAGCTTAGCGGCAGGGGCCAGCACTGAAGCTTTCTTT.

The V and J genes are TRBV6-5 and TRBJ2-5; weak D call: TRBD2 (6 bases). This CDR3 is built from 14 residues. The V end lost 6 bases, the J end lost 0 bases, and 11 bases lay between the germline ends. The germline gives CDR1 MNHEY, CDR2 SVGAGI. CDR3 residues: CASRGRTYQETQYF. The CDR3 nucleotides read TGTGCCAGCAGGGGGAGGACGTACCAAGAGACCCAGTACTTC.

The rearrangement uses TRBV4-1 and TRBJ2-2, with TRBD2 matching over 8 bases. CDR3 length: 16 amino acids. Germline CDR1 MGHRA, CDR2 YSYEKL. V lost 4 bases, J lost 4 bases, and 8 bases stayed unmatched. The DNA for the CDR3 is TGCGCCAGCAGCCTATCGAGCGGGAGTGCCACCGGGGAGCTGTTTTTT. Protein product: CASSLSSGSATGELFF.

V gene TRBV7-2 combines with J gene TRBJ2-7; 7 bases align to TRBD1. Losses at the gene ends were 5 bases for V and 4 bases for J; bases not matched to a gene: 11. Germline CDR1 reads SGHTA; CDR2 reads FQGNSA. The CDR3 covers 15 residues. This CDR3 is CASSPNRQGDYEQYF. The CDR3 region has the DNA TGTGCCAGCAGCCCAAACCGACAGGGTGATTACGAGCAGTACTTC.

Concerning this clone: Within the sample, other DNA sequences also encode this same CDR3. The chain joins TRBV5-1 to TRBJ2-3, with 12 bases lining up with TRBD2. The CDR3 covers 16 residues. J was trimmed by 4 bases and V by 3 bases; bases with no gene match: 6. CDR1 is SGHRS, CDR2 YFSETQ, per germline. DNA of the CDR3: TGCGCCAGCAGCTCCGGGACTAGCGGGCTCTCAGATACGCAGTATTTT. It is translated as CASSSGTSGLSDTQYF.

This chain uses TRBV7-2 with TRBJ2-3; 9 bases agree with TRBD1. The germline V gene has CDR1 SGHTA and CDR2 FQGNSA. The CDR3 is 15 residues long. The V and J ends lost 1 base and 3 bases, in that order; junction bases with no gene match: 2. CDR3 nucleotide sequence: TGTGCCAGCAGCTTAGAAGGGACAGGGACAGATACGCAGTATTTT. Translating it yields CASSLEGTGTDTQYF.

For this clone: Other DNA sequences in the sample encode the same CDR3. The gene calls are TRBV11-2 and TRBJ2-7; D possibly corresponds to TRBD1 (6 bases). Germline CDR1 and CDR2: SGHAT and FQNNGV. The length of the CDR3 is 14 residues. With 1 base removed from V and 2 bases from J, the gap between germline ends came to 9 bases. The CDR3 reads CASSLVRGTYEQYF. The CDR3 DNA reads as TGTGCCAGCAGCTTAGTGAGGGGGACCTACGAGCAGTACTTC.

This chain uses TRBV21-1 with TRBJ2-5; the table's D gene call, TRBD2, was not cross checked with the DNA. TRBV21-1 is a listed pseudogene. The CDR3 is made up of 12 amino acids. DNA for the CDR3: TGTACACACGGCGGGGGGCAGGAGACCCAGTACTTC. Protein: CTHGGGQETQYF.

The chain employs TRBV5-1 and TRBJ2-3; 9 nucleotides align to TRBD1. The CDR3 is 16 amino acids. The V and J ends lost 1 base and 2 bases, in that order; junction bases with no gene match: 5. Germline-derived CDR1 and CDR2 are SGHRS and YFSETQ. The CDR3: CASSLPGQGVTDTQYF. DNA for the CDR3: TGCGCCAGCAGCTTGCCGGGACAGGGTGTCACAGATACGCAGTATTTT. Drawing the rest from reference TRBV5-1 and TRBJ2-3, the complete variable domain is KAGVTQTPRYLIKTRGQQVTLSCSPISGHRSVSWYQQTPGQGLQFLFEYFSETQRNKGNFPGRFSGRQFSNSRSEMNVSTLELGDSALYLCASSLPGQGVTDTQYFGPGTRLTVL.

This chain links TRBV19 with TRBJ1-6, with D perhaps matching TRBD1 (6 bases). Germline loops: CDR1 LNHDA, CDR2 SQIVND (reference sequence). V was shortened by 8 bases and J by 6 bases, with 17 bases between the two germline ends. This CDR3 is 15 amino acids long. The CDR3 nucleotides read TGTGCCAGTGGACTACAGGGTTTGGGTAATTCACCCCTCCACTTT. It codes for CASGLQGLGNSPLHF.

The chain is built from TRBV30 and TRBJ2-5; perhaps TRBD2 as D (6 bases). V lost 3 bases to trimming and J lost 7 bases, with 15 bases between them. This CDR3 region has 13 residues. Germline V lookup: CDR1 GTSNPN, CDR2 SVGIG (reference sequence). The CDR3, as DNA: TGTGCCTGGAGCTCGACCCGGGGAGGGACCCAGTACTTC. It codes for CAWSSTRGGTQYF.

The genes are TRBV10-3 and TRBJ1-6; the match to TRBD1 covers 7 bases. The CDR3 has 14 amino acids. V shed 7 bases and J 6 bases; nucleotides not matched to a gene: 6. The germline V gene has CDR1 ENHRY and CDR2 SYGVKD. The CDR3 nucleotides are TGTGCCATCAAACCGGGACAGCTTAATTCACCCCTCCACTTT. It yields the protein CAIKPGQLNSPLHF.

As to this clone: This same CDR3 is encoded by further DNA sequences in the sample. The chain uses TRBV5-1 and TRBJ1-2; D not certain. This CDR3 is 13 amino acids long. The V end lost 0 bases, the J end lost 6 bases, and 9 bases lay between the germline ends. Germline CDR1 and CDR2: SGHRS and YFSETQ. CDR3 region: CASSLGQVDGYTF. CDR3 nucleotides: TGCGCCAGCAGCTTGGGCCAGGTTGATGGCTACACCTTC.

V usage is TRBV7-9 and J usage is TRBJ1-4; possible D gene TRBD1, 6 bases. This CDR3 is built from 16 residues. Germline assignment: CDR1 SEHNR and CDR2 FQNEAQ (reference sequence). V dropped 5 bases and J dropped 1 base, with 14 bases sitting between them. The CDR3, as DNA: TGTGCCAGCAGCCGGACAGATAAAAAAACTAATGAAAAACTGTTTTTT. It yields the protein CASSRTDKKTNEKLFF. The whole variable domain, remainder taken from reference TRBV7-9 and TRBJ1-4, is DTGVSQNPRHKITKRGQNVTFRCDPISEHNRLYWYRQTLGQGPEFLTYFQNEAQLEKSRLLSDRFSAERPKGSFSTLEIQRTEQGDSAMYLCASSRTDKKTNEKLFFGSGTQLSVL.

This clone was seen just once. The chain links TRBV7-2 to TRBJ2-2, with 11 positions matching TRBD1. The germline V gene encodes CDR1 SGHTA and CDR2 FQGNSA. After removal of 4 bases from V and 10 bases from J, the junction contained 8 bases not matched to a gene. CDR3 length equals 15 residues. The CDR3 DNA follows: TGTGCCAGCAGCTGGACAGGGGGCTCTCCCGCGGAGCTGTTTTTT. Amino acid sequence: CASSWTGGSPAELFF. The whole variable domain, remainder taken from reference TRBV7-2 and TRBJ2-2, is GAGVSQSPSNKVTEKGKDVELRCDPISGHTALYWYRQSLGQGLEFLIYFQGNSAPDKSGLPSDRFSAERTGGSVSTLTIQRTQQEDSAVYLCASSWTGGSPAELFFGEGSRLTVL.

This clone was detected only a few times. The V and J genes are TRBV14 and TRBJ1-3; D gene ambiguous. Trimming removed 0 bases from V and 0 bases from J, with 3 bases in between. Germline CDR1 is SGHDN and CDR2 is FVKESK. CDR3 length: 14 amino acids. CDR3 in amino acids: CASSQEASGNTIYF. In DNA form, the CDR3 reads TGTGCCAGCAGCCAAGAGGCCTCTGGAAACACCATATATTTT.

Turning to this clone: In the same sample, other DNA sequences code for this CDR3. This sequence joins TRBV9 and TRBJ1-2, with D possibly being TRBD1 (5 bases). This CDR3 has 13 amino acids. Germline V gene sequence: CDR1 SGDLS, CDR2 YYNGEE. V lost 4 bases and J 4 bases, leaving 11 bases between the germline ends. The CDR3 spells CASSPDSFYGYTF. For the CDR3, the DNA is TGTGCCAGCAGCCCTGACAGCTTCTATGGCTACACCTTC.

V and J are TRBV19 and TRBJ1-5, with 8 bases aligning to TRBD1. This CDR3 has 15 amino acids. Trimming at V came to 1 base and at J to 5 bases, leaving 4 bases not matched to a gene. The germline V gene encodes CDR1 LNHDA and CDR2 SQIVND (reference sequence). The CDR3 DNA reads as TGTGCCAGTAGTATAGGGACAGGGATGTATCAGCCCCAGCATTTT. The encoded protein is CASSIGTGMYQPQHF.

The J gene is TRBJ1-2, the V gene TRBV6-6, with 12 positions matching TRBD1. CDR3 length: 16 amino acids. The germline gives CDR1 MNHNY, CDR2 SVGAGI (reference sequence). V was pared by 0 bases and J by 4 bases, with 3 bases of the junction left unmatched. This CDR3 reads CASSYSGTGGSYGYTF. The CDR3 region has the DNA TGTGCCAGCAGTTACTCGGGGACAGGGGGCTCCTATGGCTACACCTTC.

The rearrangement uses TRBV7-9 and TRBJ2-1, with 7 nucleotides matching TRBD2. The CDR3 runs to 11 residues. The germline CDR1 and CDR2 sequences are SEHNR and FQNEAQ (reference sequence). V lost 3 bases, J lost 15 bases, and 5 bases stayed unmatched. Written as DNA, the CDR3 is TGTGCCAGCAGCTTGAGGGAGGGGATGTTCTTC. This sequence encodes CASSLREGMFF.

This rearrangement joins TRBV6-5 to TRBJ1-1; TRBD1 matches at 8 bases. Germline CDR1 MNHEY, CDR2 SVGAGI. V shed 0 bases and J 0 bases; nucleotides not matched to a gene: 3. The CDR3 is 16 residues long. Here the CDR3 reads CASSYSAGGLNTEAFF. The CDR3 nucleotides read TGTGCCAGCAGTTACTCGGCAGGGGGCTTGAACACTGAAGCTTTCTTT.

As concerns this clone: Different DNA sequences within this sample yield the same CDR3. CDR3 protein: CASSTGQLYGYTF. The CDR3 region has the DNA TGCGCCAGCAGCACCGGACAGCTCTATGGCTACACCTTC. V is TRBV5-1 and J is TRBJ1-2; D may be TRBD1 (6 bases). CDR1 and CDR2 (germline): SGHRS, YFSETQ. Trimming removed 4 bases at V and 4 bases at J, with 11 bases between. The CDR3 covers 13 residues. Using reference TRBV5-1 and TRBJ1-2 for the parts outside the CDR3, the full variable domain is KAGVTQTPRYLIKTRGQQVTLSCSPISGHRSVSWYQQTPGQGLQFLFEYFSETQRNKGNFPGRFSGRQFSNSRSEMNVSTLELGDSALYLCASSTGQLYGYTFGSGTRLTVV.

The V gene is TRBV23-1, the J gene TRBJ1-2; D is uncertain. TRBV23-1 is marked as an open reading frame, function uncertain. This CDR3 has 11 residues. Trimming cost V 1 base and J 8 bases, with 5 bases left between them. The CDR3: CASSQFDGYTF. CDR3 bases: TGCGCCAGCAGTCAATTTGACGGCTACACCTTC.

The DNA of the CDR3 is TGTGCCAGTGACCGACAGTATAGCAATCAGCCCCAGCATTTT. This codes for CASDRQYSNQPQHF. The chain recombines TRBV28 with TRBJ1-5, with D possibly being TRBD1 (5 bases). Germline CDR1 MDHEN, CDR2 SYDVKM. The V end was cut by 9 bases, the J end by 0 bases, with 12 bases between. This CDR3 spans 14 amino acids. The whole variable domain, filled in from reference TRBV28 and TRBJ1-5, reads DVKVTQSSRYLVKRTGEKVFLECVQDMDHENMFWYRQDPGLGLRLIYFSYDVKMKEKGDIPEGYSVSREKKERFSLILESASTNQTSMYLCASDRQYSNQPQHFGDGTRLSIL.